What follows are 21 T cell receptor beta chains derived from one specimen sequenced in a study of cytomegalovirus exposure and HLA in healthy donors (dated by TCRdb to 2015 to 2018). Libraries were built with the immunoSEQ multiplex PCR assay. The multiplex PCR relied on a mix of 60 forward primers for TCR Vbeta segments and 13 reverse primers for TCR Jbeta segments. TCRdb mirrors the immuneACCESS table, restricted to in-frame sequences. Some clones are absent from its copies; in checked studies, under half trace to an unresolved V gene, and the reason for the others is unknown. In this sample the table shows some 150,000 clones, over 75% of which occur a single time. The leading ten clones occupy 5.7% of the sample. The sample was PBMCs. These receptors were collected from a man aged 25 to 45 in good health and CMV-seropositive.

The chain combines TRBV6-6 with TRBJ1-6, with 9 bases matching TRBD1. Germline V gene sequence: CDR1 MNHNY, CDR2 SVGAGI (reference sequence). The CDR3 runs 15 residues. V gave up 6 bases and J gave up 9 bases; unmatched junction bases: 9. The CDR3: CASRRDRGSSSPLHF. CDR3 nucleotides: TGTGCCAGCAGGCGAGACAGGGGGTCTTCTTCACCCCTCCACTTT.

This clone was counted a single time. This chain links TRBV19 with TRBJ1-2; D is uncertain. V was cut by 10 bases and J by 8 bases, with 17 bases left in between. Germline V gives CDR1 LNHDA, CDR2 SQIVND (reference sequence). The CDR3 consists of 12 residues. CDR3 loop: CATTDSWRGYTF. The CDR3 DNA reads TGTGCCACCACGGATTCCTGGAGGGGCTACACCTTC.

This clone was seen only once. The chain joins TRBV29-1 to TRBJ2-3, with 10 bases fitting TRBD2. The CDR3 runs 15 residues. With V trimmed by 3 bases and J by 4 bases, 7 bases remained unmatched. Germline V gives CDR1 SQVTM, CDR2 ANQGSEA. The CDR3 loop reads CSVENPGLASDTQYF. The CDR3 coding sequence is TGCAGCGTTGAGAACCCGGGACTAGCGTCAGATACGCAGTATTTT.

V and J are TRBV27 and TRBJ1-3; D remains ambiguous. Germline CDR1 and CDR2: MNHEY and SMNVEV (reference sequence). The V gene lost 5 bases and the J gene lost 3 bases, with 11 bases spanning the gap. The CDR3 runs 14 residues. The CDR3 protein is CASSTGLGGNTIYF. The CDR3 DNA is TGTGCCAGCAGTACGGGGTTAGGTGGAAACACCATATATTTT.

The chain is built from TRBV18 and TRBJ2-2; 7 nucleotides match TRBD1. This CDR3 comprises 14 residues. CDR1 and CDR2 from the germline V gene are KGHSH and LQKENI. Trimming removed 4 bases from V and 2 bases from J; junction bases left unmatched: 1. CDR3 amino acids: CASSQGANTGELFF. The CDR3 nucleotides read TGTGCCAGCTCACAGGGGGCTAACACCGGGGAGCTGTTTTTT.

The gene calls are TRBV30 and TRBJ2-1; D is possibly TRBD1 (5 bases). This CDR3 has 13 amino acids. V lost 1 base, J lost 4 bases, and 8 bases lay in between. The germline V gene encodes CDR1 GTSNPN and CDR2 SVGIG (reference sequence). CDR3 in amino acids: CAWSEGDYNEQFF. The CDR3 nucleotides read TGTGCCTGGAGTGAAGGGGATTACAATGAGCAGTTCTTC.

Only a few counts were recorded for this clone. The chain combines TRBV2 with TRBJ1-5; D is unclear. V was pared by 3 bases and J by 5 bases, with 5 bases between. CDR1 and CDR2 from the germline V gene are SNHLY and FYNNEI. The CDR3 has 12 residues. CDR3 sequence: CASSDSDQPQHF. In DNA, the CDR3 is TGTGCCAGCAGTGACTCTGATCAGCCCCAGCATTTT.

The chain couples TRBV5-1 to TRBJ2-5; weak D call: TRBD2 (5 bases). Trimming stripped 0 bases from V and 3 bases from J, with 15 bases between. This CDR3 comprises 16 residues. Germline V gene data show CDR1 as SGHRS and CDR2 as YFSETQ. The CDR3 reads CASSLGGDSGKETQYF. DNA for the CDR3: TGCGCCAGCAGCTTGGGAGGTGACTCGGGAAAAGAGACCCAGTACTTC.

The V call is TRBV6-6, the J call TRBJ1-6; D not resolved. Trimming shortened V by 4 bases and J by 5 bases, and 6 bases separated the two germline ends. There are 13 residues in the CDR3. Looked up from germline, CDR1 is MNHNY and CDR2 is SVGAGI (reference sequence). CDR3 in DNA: TGTGCCAGCAGTTCCCAAAATAATTCACCCCTCCACTTT. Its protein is CASSSQNNSPLHF.

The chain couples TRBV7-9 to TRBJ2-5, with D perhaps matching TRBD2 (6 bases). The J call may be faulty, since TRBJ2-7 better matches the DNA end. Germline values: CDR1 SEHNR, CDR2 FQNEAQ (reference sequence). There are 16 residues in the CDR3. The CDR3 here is CASSYTSGLSSYEQYF. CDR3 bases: TGTGCCAGCAGCTACACATCGGGACTTTCCTCCTACGAGCAGTACTTC.

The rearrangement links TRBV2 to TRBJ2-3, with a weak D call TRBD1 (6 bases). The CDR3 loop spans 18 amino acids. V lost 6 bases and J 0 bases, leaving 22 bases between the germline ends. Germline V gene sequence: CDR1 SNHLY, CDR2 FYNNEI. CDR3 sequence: CASSELYGSGASTDTQYF. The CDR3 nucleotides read TGTGCCAGCAGCGAGCTTTACGGTTCAGGGGCTAGCACAGATACGCAGTATTTT.

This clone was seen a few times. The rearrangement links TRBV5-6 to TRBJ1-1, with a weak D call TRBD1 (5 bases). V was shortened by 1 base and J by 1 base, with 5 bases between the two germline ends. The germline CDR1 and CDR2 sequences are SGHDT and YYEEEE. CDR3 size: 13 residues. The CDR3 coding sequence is TGTGCCAGCAGCTTGACAGGGAACACTGAAGCTTTCTTT. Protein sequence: CASSLTGNTEAFF.

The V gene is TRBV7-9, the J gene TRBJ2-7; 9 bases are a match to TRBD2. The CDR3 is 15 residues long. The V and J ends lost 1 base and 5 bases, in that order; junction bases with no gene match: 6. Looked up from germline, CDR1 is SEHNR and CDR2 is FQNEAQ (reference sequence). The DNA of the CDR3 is TGTGCCAGCAGCTTAGTTGCGGGAGGGCCCCACGAGCAGTACTTC. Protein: CASSLVAGGPHEQYF. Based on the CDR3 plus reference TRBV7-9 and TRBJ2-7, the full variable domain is DTGVSQNPRHKITKRGQNVTFRCDPISEHNRLYWYRQTLGQGPEFLTYFQNEAQLEKSRLLSDRFSAERPKGSFSTLEIQRTEQGDSAMYLCASSLVAGGPHEQYFGPGTRLTVT.

The CDR3 DNA is TGCAGCGCCAGAACCAGGGTCTCAAACACTGAAGCTTTCTTT. Encoded protein: CSARTRVSNTEAFF. The chain couples TRBV29-1 to TRBJ1-1; perhaps TRBD1 as D (5 bases). V was shortened by 7 bases and J by 2 bases, with 17 bases between the two germline ends. The germline gives CDR1 SQVTM, CDR2 ANQGSEA. The CDR3 is made up of 14 amino acids.

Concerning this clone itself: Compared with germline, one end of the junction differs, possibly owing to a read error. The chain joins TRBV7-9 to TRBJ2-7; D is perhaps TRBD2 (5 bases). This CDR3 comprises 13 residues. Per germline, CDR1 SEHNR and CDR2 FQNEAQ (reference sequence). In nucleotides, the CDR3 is TGTTCCAGCAGCTCCGACTACAGCTACGAGCAGTACTTC. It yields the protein CSSSSDYSYEQYF.

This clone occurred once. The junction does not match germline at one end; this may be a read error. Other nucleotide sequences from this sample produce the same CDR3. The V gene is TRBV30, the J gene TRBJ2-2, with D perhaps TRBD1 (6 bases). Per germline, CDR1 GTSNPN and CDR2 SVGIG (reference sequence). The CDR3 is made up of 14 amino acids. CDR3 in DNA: TGTGCCTGGAAACAGGGCTCGCAGGCCGGGGAGTTGTTTTTT. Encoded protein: CAWKQGSQAGELFF.

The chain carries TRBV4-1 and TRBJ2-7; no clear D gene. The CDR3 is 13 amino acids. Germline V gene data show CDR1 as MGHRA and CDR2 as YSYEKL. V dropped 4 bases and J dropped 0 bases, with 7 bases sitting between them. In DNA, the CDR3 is TGCGCCAGCAGCCCCAGTCACTCCTACGAGCAGTACTTC. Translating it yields CASSPSHSYEQYF.

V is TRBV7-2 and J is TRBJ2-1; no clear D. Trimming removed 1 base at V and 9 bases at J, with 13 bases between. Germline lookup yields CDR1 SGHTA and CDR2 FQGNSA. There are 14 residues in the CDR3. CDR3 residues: CASSLVGRVGEQFF. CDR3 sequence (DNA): TGTGCCAGCAGCTTAGTTGGTCGGGTCGGTGAGCAGTTCTTC.

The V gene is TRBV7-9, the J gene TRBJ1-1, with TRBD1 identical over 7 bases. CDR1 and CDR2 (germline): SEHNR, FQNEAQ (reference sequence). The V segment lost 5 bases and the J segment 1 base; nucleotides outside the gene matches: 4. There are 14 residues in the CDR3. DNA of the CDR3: TGTGCCAGCAGCCTACAGGGGTCGAACACTGAAGCTTTCTTT. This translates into CASSLQGSNTEAFF.

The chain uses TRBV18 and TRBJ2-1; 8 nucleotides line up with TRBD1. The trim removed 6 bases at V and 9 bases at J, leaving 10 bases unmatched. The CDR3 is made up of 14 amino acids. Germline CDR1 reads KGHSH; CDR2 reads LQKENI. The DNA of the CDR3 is TGTGCCAGCTCGGAAACGCTACAGGGGGGTGAGCAGTTCTTC. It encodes CASSETLQGGEQFF.

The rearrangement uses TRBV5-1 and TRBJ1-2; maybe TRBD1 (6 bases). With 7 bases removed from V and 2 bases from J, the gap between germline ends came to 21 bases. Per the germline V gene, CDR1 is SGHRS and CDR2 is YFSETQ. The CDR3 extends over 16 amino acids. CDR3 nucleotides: TGCGCCAGCCTCGAGCTACCCTCACAGGGAAACTATGGCTACACCTTC. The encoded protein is CASLELPSQGNYGYTF.